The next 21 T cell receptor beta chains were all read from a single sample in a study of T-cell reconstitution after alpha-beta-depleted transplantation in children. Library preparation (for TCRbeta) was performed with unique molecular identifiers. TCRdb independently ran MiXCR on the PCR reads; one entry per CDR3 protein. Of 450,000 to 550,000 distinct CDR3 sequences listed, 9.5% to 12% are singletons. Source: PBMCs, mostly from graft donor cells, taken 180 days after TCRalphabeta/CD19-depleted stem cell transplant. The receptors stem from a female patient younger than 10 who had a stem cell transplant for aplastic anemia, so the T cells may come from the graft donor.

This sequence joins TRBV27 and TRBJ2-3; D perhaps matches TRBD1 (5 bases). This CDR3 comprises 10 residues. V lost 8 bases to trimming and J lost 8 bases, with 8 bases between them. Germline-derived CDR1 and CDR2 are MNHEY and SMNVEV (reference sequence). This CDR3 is CASGRGTQYF. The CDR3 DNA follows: TGTGCCAGCGGAAGGGGTACGCAGTATTTT.

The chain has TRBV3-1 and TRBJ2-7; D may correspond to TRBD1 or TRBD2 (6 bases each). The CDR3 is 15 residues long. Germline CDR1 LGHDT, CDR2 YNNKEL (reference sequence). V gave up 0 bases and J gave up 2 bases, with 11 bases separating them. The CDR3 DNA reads TGTGCCAGCAGCCAAGACGGGGGCTTTGCCTACGAGCAGTACTTC. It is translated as CASSQDGGFAYEQYF.

The CDR3 nucleotides are TGCAGCGTCTTATTGGAAAAACTGTTTTTT. It translates to CSVLLEKLFF. The V and J genes are TRBV29-1 and TRBJ1-4; D is undetermined. Trimming removed 6 bases at V and 8 bases at J, with 7 bases between. This CDR3 region has 10 residues. Germline CDR1 SQVTM, CDR2 ANQGSEA.

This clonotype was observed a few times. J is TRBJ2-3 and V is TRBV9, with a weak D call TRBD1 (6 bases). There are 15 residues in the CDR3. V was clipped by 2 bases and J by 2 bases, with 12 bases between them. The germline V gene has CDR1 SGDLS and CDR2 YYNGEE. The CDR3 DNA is TGTGCCAGCAGCGTTCACAGGGCTCTCACAGATACGCAGTATTTT. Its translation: CASSVHRALTDTQYF.

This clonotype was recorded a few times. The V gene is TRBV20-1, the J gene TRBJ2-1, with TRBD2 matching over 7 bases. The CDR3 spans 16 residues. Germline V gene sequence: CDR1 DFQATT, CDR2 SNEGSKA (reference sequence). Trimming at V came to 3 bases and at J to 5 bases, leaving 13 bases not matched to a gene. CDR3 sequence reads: CSASIRRGLRDNEQFF. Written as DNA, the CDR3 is TGCAGTGCTAGTATCCGTCGGGGACTAAGGGACAATGAGCAGTTCTTC.

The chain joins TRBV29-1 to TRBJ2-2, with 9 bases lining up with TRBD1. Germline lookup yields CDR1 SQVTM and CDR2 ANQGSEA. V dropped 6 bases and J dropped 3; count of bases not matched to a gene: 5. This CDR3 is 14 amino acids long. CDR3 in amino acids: CSVGDRVYTGELFF. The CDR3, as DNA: TGCAGCGTCGGGGACAGGGTGTACACCGGGGAGCTGTTTTTT.

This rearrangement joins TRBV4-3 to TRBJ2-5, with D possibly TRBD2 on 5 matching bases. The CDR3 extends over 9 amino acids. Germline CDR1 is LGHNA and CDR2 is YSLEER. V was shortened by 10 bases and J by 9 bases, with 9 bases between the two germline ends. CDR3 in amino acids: CANPEAQYF. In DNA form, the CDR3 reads TGCGCCAACCCGGAGGCCCAGTACTTC.

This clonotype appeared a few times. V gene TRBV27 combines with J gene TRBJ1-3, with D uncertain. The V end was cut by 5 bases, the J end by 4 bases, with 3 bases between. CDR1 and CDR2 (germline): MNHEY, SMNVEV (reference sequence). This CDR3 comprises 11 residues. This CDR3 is CASSGGNTIYF. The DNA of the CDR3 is TGTGCCAGCAGTGGCGGAAACACCATATATTTT.

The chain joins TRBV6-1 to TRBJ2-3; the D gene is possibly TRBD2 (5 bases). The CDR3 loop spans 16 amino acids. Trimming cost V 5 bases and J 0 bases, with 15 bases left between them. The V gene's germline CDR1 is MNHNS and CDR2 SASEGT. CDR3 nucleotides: TGTGCCAGCAGTCCGACGCTAGCAGAGAGCACAGATACGCAGTATTTT. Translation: CASSPTLAESTDTQYF.

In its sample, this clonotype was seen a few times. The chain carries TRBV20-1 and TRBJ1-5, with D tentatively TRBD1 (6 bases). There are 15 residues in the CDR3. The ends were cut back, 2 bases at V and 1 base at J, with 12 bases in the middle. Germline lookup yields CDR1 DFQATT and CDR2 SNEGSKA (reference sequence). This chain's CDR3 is CSARRLGQSNQPQHF. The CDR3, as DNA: TGCAGTGCTAGACGACTCGGACAGAGCAATCAGCCCCAGCATTTT.

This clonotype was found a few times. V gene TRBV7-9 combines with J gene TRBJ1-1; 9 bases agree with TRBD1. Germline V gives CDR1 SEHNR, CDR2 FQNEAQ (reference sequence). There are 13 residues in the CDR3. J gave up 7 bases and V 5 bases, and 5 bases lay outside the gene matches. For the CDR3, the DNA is TGTGCCAGCAGCGCCCGACAGGGGGTTGAAGCTTTCTTT. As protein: CASSARQGVEAFF. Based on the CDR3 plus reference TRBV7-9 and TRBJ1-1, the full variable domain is DTGVSQNPRHKITKRGQNVTFRCDPISEHNRLYWYRQTLGQGPEFLTYFQNEAQLEKSRLLSDRFSAERPKGSFSTLEIQRTEQGDSAMYLCASSARQGVEAFFGQGTRLTVV.

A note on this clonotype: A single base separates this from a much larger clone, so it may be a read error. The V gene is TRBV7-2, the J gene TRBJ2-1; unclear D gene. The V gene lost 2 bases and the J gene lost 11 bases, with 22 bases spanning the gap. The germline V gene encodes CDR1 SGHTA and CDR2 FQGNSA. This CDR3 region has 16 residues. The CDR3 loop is CASSLSPGLARQQQFF. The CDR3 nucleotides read TGTGCCAGCAGCTTAAGCCCAGGTCTTGCCAGACAACAGCAGTTCTTC.

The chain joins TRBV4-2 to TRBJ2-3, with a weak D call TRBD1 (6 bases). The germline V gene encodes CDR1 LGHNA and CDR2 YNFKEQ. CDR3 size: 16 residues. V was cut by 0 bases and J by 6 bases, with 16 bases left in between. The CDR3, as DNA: TGTGCCAGCAGCCAAGATAGGCACAGGGTGACGGATACGCAGTATTTT. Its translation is CASSQDRHRVTDTQYF.

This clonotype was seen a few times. DNA for the CDR3: TGCGCCAGCAGCCCGGACAGCCTCTATGGCTACACCTTC. Residues: CASSPDSLYGYTF. The chain has TRBV5-1 and TRBJ1-2, with TRBD1 as a possible D gene (6 bases). CDR3 length equals 13 residues. Germline values: CDR1 SGHRS, CDR2 YFSETQ. The V end was cut by 4 bases, the J end by 4 bases, with 11 bases between.

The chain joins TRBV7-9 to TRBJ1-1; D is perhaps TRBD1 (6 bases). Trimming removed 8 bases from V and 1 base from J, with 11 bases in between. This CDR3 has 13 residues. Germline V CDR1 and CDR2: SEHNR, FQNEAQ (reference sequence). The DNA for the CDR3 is TGTGCCAGCCAGTTACAGGGGAACACTGAAGCTTTCTTT. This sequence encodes CASQLQGNTEAFF. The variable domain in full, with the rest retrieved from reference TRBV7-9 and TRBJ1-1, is DTGVSQNPRHKITKRGQNVTFRCDPISEHNRLYWYRQTLGQGPEFLTYFQNEAQLEKSRLLSDRFSAERPKGSFSTLEIQRTEQGDSAMYLCASQLQGNTEAFFGQGTRLTVV.

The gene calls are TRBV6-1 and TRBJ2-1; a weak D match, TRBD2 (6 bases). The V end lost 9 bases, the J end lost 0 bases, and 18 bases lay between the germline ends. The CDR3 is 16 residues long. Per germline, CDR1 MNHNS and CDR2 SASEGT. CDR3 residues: CASNILGRSSYNEQFF. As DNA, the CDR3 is TGTGCCAGTAATATCCTAGGGAGGAGCTCCTACAATGAGCAGTTCTTC.

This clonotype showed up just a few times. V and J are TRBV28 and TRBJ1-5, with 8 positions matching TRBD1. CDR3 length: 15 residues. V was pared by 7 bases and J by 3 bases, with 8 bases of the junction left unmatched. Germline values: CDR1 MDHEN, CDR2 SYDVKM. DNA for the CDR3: TGTGCCAGCATCTTGGGGGACAGGATCAATCAGCCCCAGCATTTT. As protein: CASILGDRINQPQHF.

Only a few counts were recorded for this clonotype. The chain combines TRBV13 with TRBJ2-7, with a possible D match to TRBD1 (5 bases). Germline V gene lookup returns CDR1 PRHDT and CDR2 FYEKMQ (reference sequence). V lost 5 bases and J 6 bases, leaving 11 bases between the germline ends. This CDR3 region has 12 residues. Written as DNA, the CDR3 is TGTGCCAGCAGCCAGGGCCCCTCCGAGCAGTACGTC. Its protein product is CASSQGPSEQYV.

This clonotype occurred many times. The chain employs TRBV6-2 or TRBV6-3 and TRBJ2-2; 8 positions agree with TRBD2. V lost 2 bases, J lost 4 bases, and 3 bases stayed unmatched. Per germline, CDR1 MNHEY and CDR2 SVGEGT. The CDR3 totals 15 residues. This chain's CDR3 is CASSYVGRATGELFF. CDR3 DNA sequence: TGTGCCAGCAGTTACGTCGGGAGGGCCACCGGGGAGCTGTTTTTT.

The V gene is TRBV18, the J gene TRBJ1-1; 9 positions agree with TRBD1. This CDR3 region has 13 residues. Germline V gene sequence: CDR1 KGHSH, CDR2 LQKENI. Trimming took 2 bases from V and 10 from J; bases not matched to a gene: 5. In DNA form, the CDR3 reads TGTGCCAGCTCACCATCAAAGGACAGGGGAGCTTTCTTT. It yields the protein CASSPSKDRGAFF.

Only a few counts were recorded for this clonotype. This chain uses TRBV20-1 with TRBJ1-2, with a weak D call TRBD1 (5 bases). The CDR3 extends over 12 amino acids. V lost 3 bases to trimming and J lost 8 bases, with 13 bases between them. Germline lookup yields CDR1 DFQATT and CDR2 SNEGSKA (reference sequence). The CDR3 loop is CSASGDGEGYTF. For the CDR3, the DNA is TGCAGTGCTAGCGGGGACGGTGAAGGCTACACCTTC.